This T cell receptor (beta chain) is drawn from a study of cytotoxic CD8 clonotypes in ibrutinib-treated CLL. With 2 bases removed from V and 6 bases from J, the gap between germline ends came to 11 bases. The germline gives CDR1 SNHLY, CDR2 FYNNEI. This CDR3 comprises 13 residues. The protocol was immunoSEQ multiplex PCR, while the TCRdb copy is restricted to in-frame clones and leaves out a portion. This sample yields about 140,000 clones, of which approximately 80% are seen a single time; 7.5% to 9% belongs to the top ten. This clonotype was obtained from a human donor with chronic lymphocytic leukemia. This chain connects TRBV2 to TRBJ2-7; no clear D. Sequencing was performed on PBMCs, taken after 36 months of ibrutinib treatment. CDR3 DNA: TGTGCCAGCAGTGAACGCCCCGACGGCGAGCAGTACTTC. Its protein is CASSERPDGEQYF. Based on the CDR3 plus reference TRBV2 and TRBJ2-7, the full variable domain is EPEVTQTPSHQVTQMGQEVILRCVPISNHLYFYWYRQILGQKVEFLVSFYNNEISEKSEIFDDQFSVERPDGSNFTLKIRSTKLEDSAMYFCASSERPDGEQYFGPGTRLTVT.